This T cell receptor beta chain was captured in a study of technical replicates of blood from several donors. Here immunoSEQ multiplex PCR was the method, and the copy in TCRdb shows in-frame clones only, minus some. The sample consists of about 70,000 clones, 92% of them appearing once. The ends were cut back, 10 bases at V and 2 bases at J, with 12 bases in the middle. There are 13 residues in the CDR3. Germline V gene sequence: CDR1 MNHEY, CDR2 SVGAGI. The TCR sequence derives from a human donor in good health. Material for sequencing was T cells isolated from PBMCs. The genes are TRBV6-5 and TRBJ1-3; D remains unclear. The CDR3 DNA follows: TGTGCCACCATTTCAGATCCTGGAAACACCATATATTTT. Protein: CATISDPGNTIYF.